What follows are 24 T cell receptor beta chains derived from one specimen sequenced in a study of blood T cells in healthy people across ages. Combining a sample-barcoded 5' primer with a J-beta primer mix, a second PCR ran for roughly 7 to 12 cycles. TCRdb called the 5' RACE reads again in MiXCR, with one record for every CDR3 protein. The sample carries about 1.4 million distinct CDR3 sequences, roughly 59% recorded once. Specimen: blood. Receptors originate from a man aged 18 to 35 in good health.

This clonotype appeared once. The chain carries TRBV6-2 or TRBV6-3 and TRBJ2-1; weak D call: TRBD1 (5 bases). The germline gives CDR1 MNHEY, CDR2 SVGEGT. The CDR3 covers 13 residues. Trimming shortened V by 4 bases and J by 8 bases, and 12 bases separated the two germline ends. This chain's CDR3 is CASSWQGRDEQFF. CDR3 nucleotides: TGTGCCAGCAGTTGGCAGGGCCGGGATGAGCAGTTCTTC.

This clonotype occurred once. The genes are TRBV4-1 and TRBJ2-1; TRBD2 matches 11 bases. With 3 bases clipped from V and 8 bases from J, the junction kept 6 bases outside the gene matches. The germline V gene encodes CDR1 MGHRA and CDR2 YSYEKL. CDR3 length equals 15 residues. CDR3 protein: CASSQTSGNIHEQFF. The CDR3 DNA follows: TGCGCCAGCAGCCAGACTAGCGGGAACATACATGAGCAGTTCTTC.

The chain uses TRBV7-9 and TRBJ1-5; D is ambiguous. There are 15 residues in the CDR3. V lost 5 bases and J 5 bases, leaving 16 bases between the germline ends. CDR1 and CDR2 (germline): SEHNR, FQNEAQ (reference sequence). CDR3 DNA sequence: TGTGCCAGCAGCGAAGGAGTCAGGTATGATCAGCCCCAGCATTTT. This translates into CASSEGVRYDQPQHF. Combining the CDR3 with reference TRBV7-9 and TRBJ1-5 gives the whole variable domain DTGVSQNPRHKITKRGQNVTFRCDPISEHNRLYWYRQTLGQGPEFLTYFQNEAQLEKSRLLSDRFSAERPKGSFSTLEIQRTEQGDSAMYLCASSEGVRYDQPQHFGDGTRLSIL.

As DNA, the CDR3 is TGTGCCAGCAATCGCGCGGGTTACAATGAGCAGTACTTC. Its protein is CASNRAGYNEQYF. The chain combines TRBV7-2 with TRBJ2-7; D is possibly TRBD2 (5 bases). V dropped 7 bases and J dropped 7 bases, with 17 bases sitting between them. This CDR3 region has 13 residues. The V gene's germline CDR1 is SGHTA and CDR2 FQGNSA. Full variable domain (outside the CDR3, taken from reference TRBV7-2 and TRBJ2-7): GAGVSQSPSNKVTEKGKDVELRCDPISGHTALYWYRQSLGQGLEFLIYFQGNSAPDKSGLPSDRFSAERTGGSVSTLTIQRTQQEDSAVYLCASNRAGYNEQYFGPGTRLTVT.

Concerning this clonotype itself: The junction does not match germline at one end; this may be a read error. The chain employs TRBV10-3 and TRBJ1-2; the D is unclear. In germline, CDR1 is ENHRY, CDR2 SYGVKD. The CDR3 totals 11 residues. Here the CDR3 reads CAIMDHFGCTF. The DNA of the CDR3 is TGTGCCATCATGGACCACTTTGGCTGCACCTTC.

A note on this clonotype: The germline gene is not matched at one end of the junction; a read error may be the cause. This chain connects TRBV4-3 to TRBJ2-1; a weak D match, TRBD2 (6 bases). The CDR3 extends over 16 amino acids. Germline loops: CDR1 LGHNA, CDR2 YSLEER. CDR3 loop: CASSSKVRGSYSEQFF. Here the CDR3 DNA reads TGCGCCAGCAGCTCCAAGGTGCGGGGCTCCTACAGTGAGCAGTTCTTC.

The V gene is TRBV7-9, the J gene TRBJ2-2; D call uncertain. V lost 6 bases, J lost 3 bases, and 17 bases lay in between. The CDR3 is 16 residues long. The germline gives CDR1 SEHNR, CDR2 FQNEAQ (reference sequence). CDR3 bases: TGTGCCAGCAGAGAGACGATAGGGCCCGACACCGGGGAGCTGTTTTTT. Its protein is CASRETIGPDTGELFF.

This clonotype occurred a few times. J is TRBJ1-1 and V is TRBV6-1; 11 positions match TRBD1. This CDR3 is built from 15 residues. Germline loops: CDR1 MNHNS, CDR2 SASEGT. Trimming at V came to 5 bases and at J to 4 bases, leaving 6 bases not matched to a gene. CDR3 amino acids: CASSTSGTGGTEAFF. CDR3 bases: TGTGCCAGCAGTACCTCCGGGACAGGGGGCACTGAAGCTTTCTTT.

The chain is built from TRBV27 and TRBJ1-2; D remains unclear. Trimming took 5 bases from V and 8 from J, leaving 15 bases between them. The CDR3 spans 13 residues. Germline-derived CDR1 and CDR2 are MNHEY and SMNVEV (reference sequence). CDR3 sequence reads: CASSVYVGSGYTF. In DNA, the CDR3 is TGTGCCAGCAGTGTATACGTAGGGAGCGGCTACACCTTC.

The chain uses TRBV28 and TRBJ2-1; D unresolved. The germline V gene encodes CDR1 MDHEN and CDR2 SYDVKM. Trimming took 5 bases from V and 5 from J, leaving 13 bases between them. The CDR3 loop spans 14 amino acids. CDR3 sequence reads: CASSKRGRNNEQFF. The CDR3 nucleotides read TGTGCCAGCAGTAAGCGTGGGCGGAACAATGAGCAGTTCTTC.

The chain carries TRBV12-3 or TRBV12-4 and TRBJ1-4, with D maybe TRBD1 (5 bases). Trimming pared 4 bases from V and 8 bases from J, leaving 14 bases between. The CDR3 consists of 14 residues. This CDR3 is CASSSGLVGEKLFF. The DNA of the CDR3 is TGTGCCAGCAGTTCGGGACTTGTAGGGGAAAAACTGTTTTTT.

About this clonotype: A much larger clonotype is one base distant, so this may be a read error. V usage is TRBV15 and J usage is TRBJ1-3, with 7 bases identical to TRBD1. CDR1 is LNHNV, CDR2 YYDKDF, per germline (reference sequence). The CDR3 spans 15 residues. V was pared by 3 bases and J by 2 bases, with 4 bases of the junction left unmatched. The CDR3 region is CATSSDRDPGNTIYF. In DNA form, the CDR3 reads TGTGCCACCAGCAGTGACAGGGATCCTGGAAACACCATATATTTT.

This clonotype was observed once. The rearrangement links TRBV6-1 to TRBJ1-2; D unclear. The germline V gene encodes CDR1 MNHNS and CDR2 SASEGT. Trimming took off 3 bases at V and 9 bases at J, with 32 bases between the two ends. There are 19 residues in the CDR3. The CDR3 region has the DNA TGTGCCAGCAGTGAGGCCCTATCAGGACTCGAGACCTACGAGCAGCGCTACACCTTC. Amino acids: CASSEALSGLETYEQRYTF.

J is TRBJ2-5 and V is TRBV10-3; 7 bases are shared with TRBD1. V lost 10 bases to trimming and J lost 3 bases; unmatched junction nucleotides: 14. The CDR3 consists of 15 residues. Germline values: CDR1 ENHRY, CDR2 SYGVKD. The CDR3 region is CATLGYGQDEETQYF. In DNA, the CDR3 is TGTGCCACCCTAGGTTATGGACAGGACGAAGAGACCCAGTACTTC.

The V gene is TRBV20-1, the J gene TRBJ2-7; maybe TRBD1 (6 bases). Germline V gene sequence: CDR1 DFQATT, CDR2 SNEGSKA (reference sequence). The CDR3 runs to 11 residues. Trimming pared 5 bases from V and 4 bases from J, leaving 9 bases between. CDR3 in DNA: TGCAGTGCTGTAAGGGGGTACGAGCAGTACTTC. Translating gives CSAVRGYEQYF.

This clonotype was counted only a few times. The genes are TRBV4-3 and TRBJ1-5, with 7 bases matching TRBD1. CDR1 LGHNA and CDR2 YSLEER come from the germline V gene. The CDR3 extends over 13 amino acids. Trimming took 5 bases from V and 7 from J; bases not matched to a gene: 5. CDR3 coding DNA: TGCGCCAGCAGCTTCTCGACAGGGCAGCCCCAGCATTTT. It specifies CASSFSTGQPQHF.

The V call is TRBV4-1, the J call TRBJ2-7, with 10 bases lining up with TRBD1. This CDR3 has 18 amino acids. The V gene end was trimmed by 0 bases and the J gene end by 4 bases; junction bases not matched to a gene: 12. Germline V gives CDR1 MGHRA, CDR2 YSYEKL. This CDR3 is CASSQDLSPDRGIYEQYF. The DNA of the CDR3 is TGCGCCAGCAGCCAAGACCTTTCCCCGGACAGGGGGATTTACGAGCAGTACTTC.

This sequence joins TRBV7-6 and TRBJ2-5; D is unresolved. The CDR3 runs to 14 residues. Trimming removed 0 bases from V and 1 base from J, with 6 bases in between. CDR1 and CDR2 (germline): SGHVS, FNYEAQ. The CDR3 region is CASSLAAVQETQYF. For the CDR3, the DNA is TGTGCCAGCAGCTTAGCAGCAGTCCAAGAGACCCAGTACTTC. Supplemented by reference TRBV7-6 and TRBJ2-5, the full variable domain reads GAGVSQSPRYKVTKRGQDVALRCDPISGHVSLYWYRQALGQGPEFLTYFNYEAQQDKSGLPNDRFSAERPEGSISTLTIQRTEQRDSAMYRCASSLAAVQETQYFGPGTRLLVL.

The chain joins TRBV24-1 to TRBJ1-5; weak D call: TRBD1 (6 bases). Germline values: CDR1 KGHDR, CDR2 SFDVKD. The CDR3 is 14 residues long. V lost 7 bases and J 4 bases, leaving 13 bases between the germline ends. The CDR3 DNA follows: TGTGCCACCAGCCGGGGGCCTGGGAATCAGCCCCAGCATTTT. It yields the protein CATSRGPGNQPQHF.

This chain uses TRBV20-1 with TRBJ2-1; D ambiguous. Trimming removed 3 bases at V and 7 bases at J, with 7 bases between. This CDR3 is built from 11 residues. The germline gives CDR1 DFQATT, CDR2 SNEGSKA (reference sequence). In DNA, the CDR3 is TGCAGTGCTAGGAGTGGGAATGAGCAGTTCTTC. Translating gives CSARSGNEQFF.

There are a few counts of this clonotype. J is TRBJ2-7 and V is TRBV6-5; D is possibly TRBD1 or TRBD2 (5 bases each). Germline V gene sequence: CDR1 MNHEY, CDR2 SVGAGI. The CDR3 runs 12 residues. Trimming removed 0 bases at V and 6 bases at J, with 6 bases between. CDR3 DNA: TGTGCCAGCAGTTACTCGGGGACCGAGCAGTACTTC. This translates into CASSYSGTEQYF.

The rearrangement links TRBV3-1 to TRBJ1-4; D not certain. The CDR3 extends over 15 amino acids. Trimming pared 4 bases from V and 1 base from J, leaving 10 bases between. Germline assignment: CDR1 LGHDT and CDR2 YNNKEL (reference sequence). CDR3 sequence: CASSPQRGTNEKLFF. The CDR3 DNA follows: TGTGCCAGCAGCCCCCAGCGGGGAACTAATGAAAAACTGTTTTTT.

The rearrangement joins TRBV7-9 to TRBJ2-3, with D unresolved. The CDR3 length is 13 residues. The V end lost 5 bases, the J end lost 11 bases, and 17 bases lay between the germline ends. Germline V CDR1 and CDR2: SEHNR, FQNEAQ (reference sequence). In DNA form, the CDR3 reads TGTGCCAGCAGCCTTAACCCCTACAATGAGCAGTATTTT. The encoded protein is CASSLNPYNEQYF.

The rearrangement joins TRBV24-1 to TRBJ2-3; 12 nucleotides agree with TRBD2. The CDR3 is 16 residues long. Germline V CDR1 and CDR2: KGHDR, SFDVKD. After removal of 3 bases from V and 4 bases from J, the junction contained 4 bases not matched to a gene. For the CDR3, the DNA is TGTGCCACCAGTGATGCGACTAGCGGGAGAGCAGATACGCAGTATTTT. Protein: CATSDATSGRADTQYF.